These T cell receptor beta chains were read from a single sample in a study of long-term antiretroviral therapy in people with HIV. Clones were sequenced by immunoSEQ multiplex PCR, and TCRdb holds only the in-frame ones, with some missing. Here the sample spans some 14,000 clones, 84% being singletons. This specimen was unsorted PBMCs, taken 0.4 years after starting antiretroviral therapy. These receptors were collected from a man aged 25-45 years with HIV. CDR3s include the opening cysteine and the closing phenylalanine or tryptophan. Fields, in order: clone size, D gene, V gene, J gene, CDR3 protein, CDR3 DNA. D genes are given only for firm matches. A row's size may be missing; if present it is once, few, many or a size class.

.	.	TRBV5-4	TRBJ1-4	CASSSYRAPNEKLFF	TGTGCCAGCAGCTCCTACCGGGCCCCAAATGAAAAACTGTTTTTT
.	.	TRBV19	TRBJ2-7	CASSMGISYEQYF	TGTGCCAGTAGTATGGGGATCTCCTACGAGCAGTACTTC
.	.	TRBV9	TRBJ1-2	CASSVDSNYGYTF	TGTGCCAGCAGCGTAGACTCTAACTATGGCTACACCTTC
.	TRBD1	TRBV6-6	TRBJ1-1	CASTPTGGNTEAFF	TGTGCCAGCACCCCTACAGGGGGAAACACTGAAGCTTTCTTT
.	.	TRBV5-5	TRBJ2-7	CASSFWTGPREQYF	TGTGCCAGCAGCTTCTGGACGGGGCCTCGCGAGCAGTACTTC
.	.	TRBV11-2	TRBJ1-3	CASSFRQSDTIYF	TGTGCCAGCAGCTTTAGACAGTCGGACACCATATATTTT
.	TRBD1	TRBV9	TRBJ2-1	CASSASRDRVNNEQFF	TGTGCCAGCAGCGCCTCCCGGGACAGGGTAAACAATGAGCAGTTCTTC
few	.	TRBV7-2	TRBJ1-1	CASSLGAAMNTEAFF	TGTGCCAGCAGCTTAGGGGCAGCGATGAACACTGAAGCTTTCTTT
.	.	TRBV4-1	TRBJ1-5	CASSQDLVDQPQHF	TGCGCCAGCAGCCAAGATCTGGTGGATCAGCCCCAGCATTTT
.	.	TRBV11-2	TRBJ2-7	CASSLEGEAEQYF	TGTGCCAGCAGCTTAGAGGGGGAAGCCGAGCAGTACTTC
.	TRBD2	TRBV7-9	TRBJ2-2	CASSLELAGDTGELFF	TGTGCCAGCAGCTTAGAACTAGCGGGAGACACCGGGGAGCTGTTTTTT
.	TRBD2	TRBV30	TRBJ2-1	CAWSFGRARYNEQFF	TGTGCCTGGTCCTTCGGGAGGGCCCGATACAATGAGCAGTTCTTC
once	TRBD1	TRBV9	TRBJ2-1	CASSTGQGNNEQFF	TGTGCCAGCAGCACGGGACAGGGTAACAATGAGCAGTTCTTC
.	.	TRBV19	TRBJ1-1	CASSIGKGTEAFF	TGTGCCAGTAGTATAGGAAAGGGGACTGAAGCTTTCTTT
.	.	TRBV4-1	TRBJ1-4	CASSQVLSVSNEKLFF	TGCGCCAGCAGCCAAGTCTTGTCCGTCTCCAATGAAAAACTGTTTTTT
few	.	TRBV19	TRBJ1-5	CASTGQWDQPQHF	TGTGCCAGCACCGGACAGTGGGATCAGCCCCAGCATTTT
.	.	TRBV10-3	TRBJ2-5	CAISPSIDLGETQYF	TGTGCCATCAGTCCCTCGATTGATCTAGGAGAGACCCAGTACTTC
.	TRBD1	TRBV7-2	TRBJ2-2	CASSTRQGATGELFF	TGTGCCAGCAGCACTAGACAGGGGGCGACCGGGGAGCTGTTTTTT
few	.	TRBV29-1	TRBJ2-2	CSVVGPGRTGELFF	TGCAGCGTTGTTGGACCCGGACGGACCGGGGAGCTGTTTTTT
few	.	TRBV7-9	TRBJ2-1	CASSLAYYEQFF	TGTGCCAGCAGCCTAGCCTACTATGAGCAGTTCTTC
few	.	TRBV28	TRBJ1-2	CASRSRGYTF	TGTGCCAGCAGATCCAGGGGCTACACCTTC
.	.	TRBV6-5	TRBJ1-5	CATLGGNSNQPQHF	TGTGCCACCCTAGGGGGGAATAGCAATCAGCCCCAGCATTTT
.	TRBD1	TRBV5-4	TRBJ2-7	CASSWDRDSTYEQYF	TGTGCCAGCAGCTGGGACAGGGATTCAACCTACGAGCAGTACTTC
.	.	TRBV19	TRBJ1-2	CASSISGAGYGYTF	TGTGCCAGTAGTATATCAGGGGCTGGCTATGGCTACACCTTC
.	TRBD1	TRBV14	TRBJ2-1	CASSRFGTGGYNEQFF	TGTGCCAGCAGCCGTTTTGGGACAGGGGGATACAATGAGCAGTTCTTC
.	.	TRBV4-3	TRBJ1-5	CASSQDQNQPQHF	TGCGCCAGCAGCCAAGACCAGAACCAGCCCCAGCATTTT
.	TRBD1	TRBV10-3	TRBJ1-2	CAISEPGQGNNYGYTF	TGTGCCATCAGTGAGCCAGGACAGGGAAATAACTATGGCTACACCTTC
.	TRBD1	TRBV10-1	TRBJ1-6	CASSTLDRASPLHF	TGCGCCAGCAGTACACTCGACAGGGCATCACCCCTCCACTTT
.	.	TRBV7-9	TRBJ2-3	CASSLALEMLGSTDTQYF	TGTGCCAGCAGCTTAGCTCTAGAGATGCTGGGGAGCACAGATACGCAGTATTTT